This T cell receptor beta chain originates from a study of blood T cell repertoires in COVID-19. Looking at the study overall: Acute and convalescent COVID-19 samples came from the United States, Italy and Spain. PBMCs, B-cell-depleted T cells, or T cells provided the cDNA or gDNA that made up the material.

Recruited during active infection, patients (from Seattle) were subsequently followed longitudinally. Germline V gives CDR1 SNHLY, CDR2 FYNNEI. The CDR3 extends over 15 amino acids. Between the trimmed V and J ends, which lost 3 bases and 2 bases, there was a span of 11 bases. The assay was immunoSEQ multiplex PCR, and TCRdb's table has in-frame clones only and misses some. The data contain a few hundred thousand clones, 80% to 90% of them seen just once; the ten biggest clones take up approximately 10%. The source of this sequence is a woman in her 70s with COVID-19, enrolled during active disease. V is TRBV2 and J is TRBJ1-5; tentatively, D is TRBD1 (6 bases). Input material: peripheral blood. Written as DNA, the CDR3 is TGTGCCAGCAGTGACAGGGGCTCAGGCAATCAGCCCCAGCATTTT. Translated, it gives CASSDRGSGNQPQHF. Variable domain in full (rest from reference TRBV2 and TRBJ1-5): EPEVTQTPSHQVTQMGQEVILRCVPISNHLYFYWYRQILGQKVEFLVSFYNNEISEKSEIFDDQFSVERPDGSNFTLKIRSTKLEDSAMYFCASSDRGSGNQPQHFGDGTRLSIL.